This paragraph reports one T cell receptor (beta chain). This sample is drawn from a study of cytomegalovirus exposure and HLA in healthy donors. V shed 5 bases, J shed 10 bases, and the junction held 6 bases outside the gene matches. The CDR3 runs 14 residues. CDR1 is SNHLY and CDR2 is FYNNEI in the germline V gene. Use of 60 Vbeta and 13 Jbeta primers characterized the PCR. TCRdb keeps only in-frame clones here, not all; method: immunoSEQ multiplex PCR. The sample carries 85,000 to 100,000 clones, 78% recorded once. V and J are TRBV2 and TRBJ2-3; 13 bases are a match to TRBD2. The sequenced sample was PBMCs. The TCR was taken from a middle-aged woman in good health and CMV-seropositive. The CDR3 DNA sequence: TGTGCCAGCAGTCTTGGGACTAGCGGGATAGCGCAGTATTTT. This codes for CASSLGTSGIAQYF.